The clone carrying this T cell receptor beta chain was picked up a small number of times. Its cognate antigen is unknown. The data belong to a study of T cell repertoires in cytomegalovirus infection. TCRdb passed the reads through MiXCR, listing each CDR3 protein once. This sample yields approximately 910,000 distinct CDR3 sequences, of which around 30% are seen a single time; over 11% belongs to the top ten. This TCR derives from a human donor in good health (CMV status not recorded). Some clones in this sample may be carry-over from other donors' samples. The material sequenced was cultured CD8+ T cells from PBMCs, taken from culture after CMV antigen stimulation.

The CDR3, as DNA: TGCAGTGCTAGGGGGAGGGGTGTCGTGGGGGGGCCCTATGAGCAGTTCTTC. This gives the protein CSARGRGVVGGPYEQFF. The chain couples TRBV20-1 to TRBJ2-1; a weak D match, TRBD2 (7 bases). The CDR3 is 17 residues long. Between the trimmed V and J ends, which lost 3 bases and 8 bases, there was a span of 26 bases. The germline V gene has CDR1 DFQATT and CDR2 SNEGSKA (reference sequence).